Each of the 13 T cell receptor beta chains below was sequenced from the same sample in a study of blood T cell repertoires in COVID-19. Using immunoSEQ multiplex PCR, the repertoire was profiled, and TCRdb retains in-frame clones only, with some absent. The table has approximately 160,000 clones, over 70% seen once; the top ten hold about 3%. What was sequenced was peripheral blood. The receptors originated from a man aged 65 to 85 with acute or convalescent COVID-19.

V and J are TRBV7-2 and TRBJ2-1; 7 bases fit TRBD2. Trimming at V came to 6 bases and at J to 9 bases, leaving 17 bases not matched to a gene. This CDR3 is built from 16 residues. Germline assignment: CDR1 SGHTA and CDR2 FQGNSA. CDR3 sequence (DNA): TGTGCCAGCAGGATTAGCGGCGGGAGCAAGGAGGGTGAGCAGTTCTTC. Residues: CASRISGGSKEGEQFF.

This clone showed up just once. The rearrangement joins TRBV9 to TRBJ2-7, with 8 nucleotides matching TRBD1. V dropped 0 bases and J dropped 3; count of bases not matched to a gene: 5. This CDR3 is 15 amino acids long. Germline V gene sequence: CDR1 SGDLS, CDR2 YYNGEE. The CDR3 nucleotides are TGTGCCAGCAGCGTAGCAGGACAGGGCGGCTACGAGCAGTACTTC. This codes for CASSVAGQGGYEQYF. The full variable domain, in which reference TRBV9 and TRBJ2-7 provide the parts outside the CDR3, is DSGVTQTPKHLITATGQRVTLRCSPRSGDLSVYWYQQSLDQGLQFLIQYYNGEERAKGNILERFSAQQFPDLHSELNLSSLELGDSALYFCASSVAGQGGYEQYFGPGTRLTVT.

The chain joins TRBV4-3 to TRBJ2-3, with D perhaps matching TRBD2 (6 bases). This CDR3 spans 15 amino acids. Germline lookup yields CDR1 LGHNA and CDR2 YSLEER. Trimming took off 4 bases at V and 6 bases at J, with 17 bases between the two ends. The CDR3 spells CASSRGDLDADTQYF. In nucleotides, the CDR3 is TGCGCCAGCAGCCGGGGGGATCTAGACGCGGATACGCAGTATTTT.

The chain employs TRBV11-2 and TRBJ1-1; TRBD1 is a possible D gene (5 bases). Germline assignment: CDR1 SGHAT and CDR2 FQNNGV. The length of the CDR3 is 16 residues. With 2 bases removed from V and 1 base from J, the gap between germline ends came to 14 bases. The CDR3 region has the DNA TGTGCCAGCAGCTTAAGGGCCGGTCAGGGGAACACTGAAGCTTTCTTT. It yields the protein CASSLRAGQGNTEAFF.

The chain links TRBV19 to TRBJ1-1; possible D gene TRBD1, 5 bases. The CDR3 covers 15 residues. Trimming shortened V by 8 bases and J by 1 base, and 17 bases separated the two germline ends. From germline, CDR1 is LNHDA and CDR2 SQIVND (reference sequence). The CDR3 bases are TGTGCCAGTCACTTACAGGTTTCAGGGAACACTGAAGCTTTCTTT. Translation gives CASHLQVSGNTEAFF.

This clone has only a few counts. The chain has TRBV7-2 and TRBJ2-7; 8 nucleotides align to TRBD2. CDR3 length equals 14 residues. Germline assignment: CDR1 SGHTA and CDR2 FQGNSA. V lost 4 bases to trimming and J lost 4 bases; unmatched junction nucleotides: 6. The CDR3 is CASSSGLARYEQYF. CDR3 nucleotide sequence: TGTGCCAGCAGCTCCGGACTAGCACGGTACGAGCAGTACTTC.

The chain joins TRBV7-3 to TRBJ2-2, with 11 bases aligning to TRBD2. Germline V lookup: CDR1 SGHTA, CDR2 FQGTGA. The trim removed 5 bases at V and 4 bases at J, leaving 12 bases unmatched. The CDR3 contains 18 residues. Here the CDR3 reads CASSHVTSGSWGTGELFF. CDR3 DNA sequence: TGTGCCAGCAGCCATGTAACTAGCGGGAGTTGGGGCACCGGGGAGCTGTTTTTT.

This chain links TRBV6-5 with TRBJ1-3; D is possibly TRBD1 (5 bases). The CDR3 extends over 14 amino acids. The ends were cut back, 7 bases at V and 0 bases at J, with 10 bases in the middle. Germline V CDR1 and CDR2: MNHEY, SVGAGI. CDR3 sequence: CASTHGGSGNTIYF. The CDR3 nucleotides are TGTGCCAGCACCCACGGGGGCTCTGGAAACACCATATATTTT.

The CDR3 DNA reads TGTGCCAGCAGCTTCCGGGACAGGGCCGGTGGCACCGGGGAGCTGTTTTTT. Its protein product is CASSFRDRAGGTGELFF. V is TRBV9 and J is TRBJ2-2, with 9 bases that match TRBD1. Unmatched junction bases numbered 11, after V lost 4 bases and J lost 4 bases. CDR3 length: 17 residues. The V gene's germline CDR1 is SGDLS and CDR2 YYNGEE. The full variable domain, completed using reference TRBV9 and TRBJ2-2, is DSGVTQTPKHLITATGQRVTLRCSPRSGDLSVYWYQQSLDQGLQFLIQYYNGEERAKGNILERFSAQQFPDLHSELNLSSLELGDSALYFCASSFRDRAGGTGELFFGEGSRLTVL.

The chain carries TRBV7-2 and TRBJ2-7; a weak D match, TRBD1 (5 bases). The length of the CDR3 is 13 residues. The V end lost 4 bases, the J end lost 2 bases, and 9 bases lay between the germline ends. CDR1 and CDR2 from the germline V gene are SGHTA and FQGNSA. DNA for the CDR3: TGTGCCAGCAGCTCCGACAGAACCTACGAGCAGTACTTC. It codes for CASSSDRTYEQYF.

Here the CDR3 reads CASRGPRLDQPQHF. The CDR3 DNA reads as TGTGCCAGCAGGGGGCCAAGGCTCGATCAGCCCCAGCATTTT. The chain combines TRBV6-5 with TRBJ1-5; perhaps TRBD1 as D (5 bases). V was trimmed by 6 bases and J by 5 bases, leaving 14 bases between them. Germline assignment: CDR1 MNHEY and CDR2 SVGAGI. The CDR3 covers 14 residues.

This clone was seen only once. V usage is TRBV24-1 and J usage is TRBJ2-7; 7 nucleotides match TRBD1. From germline, CDR1 is KGHDR and CDR2 SFDVKD. With V trimmed by 7 bases and J by 9 bases, 8 bases remained unmatched. This CDR3 has 12 amino acids. CDR3 region: CATSEQGIGQYF. The CDR3 nucleotides are TGTGCCACCAGCGAACAGGGGATAGGGCAGTACTTC.

The chain is built from TRBV7-9 and TRBJ1-3; 9 bases line up with TRBD1. J lost 4 bases, V lost 4 bases, and 2 bases had no gene match. This CDR3 is 14 amino acids long. Germline V gives CDR1 SEHNR, CDR2 FQNEAQ (reference sequence). The CDR3 nucleotides read TGTGCCAGCAGCTCGGACAGGGGAGGAAACACCATATATTTT. It specifies CASSSDRGGNTIYF.